This T cell receptor (beta chain) was sequenced in a study of blood T cell repertoires in COVID-19. Study summary: The origin of the acute and convalescent COVID-19 samples was the United States, Italy and Spain.

Clones were sequenced by immunoSEQ multiplex PCR, and TCRdb holds only the in-frame ones, with some missing. The sample has approximately 80,000 clones; less than 90% are singletons. Sequencing was performed on peripheral blood. This TCR was sampled from a human donor in a cohort sampled during active COVID-19.

CDR3 sequence: CASSRGTGIRDNEKLFF. Written as DNA, the CDR3 is TGTGCCAGCAGTCGTGGGACAGGGATTCGGGATAATGAAAAACTGTTTTTT. The V call is TRBV6-6, the J call TRBJ1-4, with TRBD1 matching over 9 bases. With V trimmed by 5 bases and J by 4 bases, 11 bases remained unmatched. Germline loops: CDR1 MNHNY, CDR2 SVGAGI (reference sequence). The CDR3 covers 17 residues.